This T cell receptor (beta chain) was recovered during a study of cytomegalovirus exposure and HLA in healthy donors. Use of 60 Vbeta and 13 Jbeta primers characterized the PCR. As originally analysed: An analysis performed later counted 73 million or so unique TCR beta chains (roughly 10 million of them shared). The method was immunoSEQ multiplex PCR; TCRdb's version includes in-frame clones alone and lacks a portion of them. V and J calls and clone size are as listed in that table; D and trimming were resolved from the DNA. The profile shows over 80,000 clones, 80% to 90% of them singletons. Study-wide results and limits: A prior analysis recorded that most TCR beta V segments were productive about 90% or about 30% of the time. The study put about 180 TCR beta chains on its list as cytomegalovirus-associated. High sensitivity and specificity were reportedly achieved when the classifier diagnosed cytomegalovirus status.

Looked up from germline, CDR1 is MGHRA and CDR2 is YSYEKL. CDR3 length: 14 amino acids. Losses at the gene ends were 3 bases for V and 6 bases for J; bases not matched to a gene: 8. On this clone itself: As yet, its antigen is unknown.

The rearrangement uses TRBV4-1 and TRBJ2-7; 7 bases line up with TRBD2. Sequencing input: PBMCs. This TCR came from a man aged 30 to 45 in good health and CMV-seropositive. The CDR3 protein is CASSQPSRGGEQYF. The CDR3 DNA reads TGCGCCAGCAGCCAGCCCTCCCGCGGGGGCGAGCAGTACTTC.